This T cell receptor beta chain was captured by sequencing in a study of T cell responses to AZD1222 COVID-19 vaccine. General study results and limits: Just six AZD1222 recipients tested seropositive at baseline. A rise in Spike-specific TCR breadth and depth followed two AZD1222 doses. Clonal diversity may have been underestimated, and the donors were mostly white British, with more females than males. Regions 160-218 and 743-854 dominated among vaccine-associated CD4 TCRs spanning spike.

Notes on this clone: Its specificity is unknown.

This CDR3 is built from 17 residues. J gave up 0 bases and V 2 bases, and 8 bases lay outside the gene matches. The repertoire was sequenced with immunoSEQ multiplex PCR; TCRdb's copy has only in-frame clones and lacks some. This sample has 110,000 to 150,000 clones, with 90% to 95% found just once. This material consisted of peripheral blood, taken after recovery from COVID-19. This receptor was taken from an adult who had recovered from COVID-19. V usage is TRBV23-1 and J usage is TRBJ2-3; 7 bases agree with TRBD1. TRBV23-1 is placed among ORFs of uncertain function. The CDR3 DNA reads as TGCGCCAGCAGTCAAACGACCGGGACAGCTAGCACAGATACGCAGTATTTT. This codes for CASSQTTGTASTDTQYF.